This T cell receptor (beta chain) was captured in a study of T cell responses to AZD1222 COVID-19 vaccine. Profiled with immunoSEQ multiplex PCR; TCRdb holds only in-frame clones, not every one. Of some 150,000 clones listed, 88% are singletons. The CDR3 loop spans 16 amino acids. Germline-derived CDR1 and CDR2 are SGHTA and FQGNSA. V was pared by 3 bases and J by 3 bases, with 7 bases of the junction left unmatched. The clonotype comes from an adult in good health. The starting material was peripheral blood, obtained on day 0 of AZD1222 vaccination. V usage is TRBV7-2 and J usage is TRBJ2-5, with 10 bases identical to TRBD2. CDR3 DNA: TGTGCCAGCAGCTTCTATCTAGCGGGAGTGAAAGAGACCCAGTACTTC. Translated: CASSFYLAGVKETQYF. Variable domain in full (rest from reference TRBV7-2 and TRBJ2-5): GAGVSQSPSNKVTEKGKDVELRCDPISGHTALYWYRQSLGQGLEFLIYFQGNSAPDKSGLPSDRFSAERTGGSVSTLTIQRTQQEDSAVYLCASSFYLAGVKETQYFGPGTRLLVL.